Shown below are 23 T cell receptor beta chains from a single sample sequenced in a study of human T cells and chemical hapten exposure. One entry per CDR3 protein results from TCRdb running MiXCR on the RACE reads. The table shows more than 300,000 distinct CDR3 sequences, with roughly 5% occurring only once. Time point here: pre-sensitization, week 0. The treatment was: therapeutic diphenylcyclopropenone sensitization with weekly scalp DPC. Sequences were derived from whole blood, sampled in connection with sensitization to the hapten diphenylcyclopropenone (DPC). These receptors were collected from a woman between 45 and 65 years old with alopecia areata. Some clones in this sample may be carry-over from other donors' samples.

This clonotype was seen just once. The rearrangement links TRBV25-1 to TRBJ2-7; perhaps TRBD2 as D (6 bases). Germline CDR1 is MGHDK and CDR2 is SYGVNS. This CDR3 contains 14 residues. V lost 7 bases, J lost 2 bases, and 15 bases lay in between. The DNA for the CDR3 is TGTGCCAGCACACCATCGGGACTCCCCTACGAGCAGTACTTC. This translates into CASTPSGLPYEQYF.

In DNA, the CDR3 is TGTGCCAGCAGTTACTCCTCCCTCGGTGGGGACGAGCAGTACTTC. Translated, it gives CASSYSSLGGDEQYF. The chain recombines TRBV6-5 with TRBJ2-7, with no clear D. The germline V and J ends were trimmed by 0 bases and 5 bases, with 14 bases remaining between them. Germline CDR1 is MNHEY and CDR2 is SVGAGI. The CDR3 length is 15 residues.

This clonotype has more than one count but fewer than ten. The CDR3 here is CASRWDRGRPEAFF. In DNA, the CDR3 is TGTGCCAGCAGATGGGACAGGGGACGACCTGAAGCTTTCTTT. V and J are TRBV11-1 and TRBJ1-1; TRBD1 agrees at 10 bases. CDR3 length: 14 residues. Trimming cost V 6 bases and J 6 bases; bases outside gene matches: 7. The germline CDR1 and CDR2 sequences are SGHAT and FQDESV (reference sequence). The whole variable domain, remainder taken from reference TRBV11-1 and TRBJ1-1, is EAEVAQSPRYKITEKSQAVAFWCDPISGHATLYWYRQILGQGPELLVQFQDESVVDDSQLPKDRFSAERLKGVDSTLKIQPAELGDSAMYLCASRWDRGRPEAFFGQGTRLTVV.

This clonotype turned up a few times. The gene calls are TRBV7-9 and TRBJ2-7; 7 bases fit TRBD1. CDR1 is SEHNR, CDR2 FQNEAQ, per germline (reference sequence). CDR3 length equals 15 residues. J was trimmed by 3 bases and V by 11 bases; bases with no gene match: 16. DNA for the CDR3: TGTGCCTCCCTTGGGATGAGGGACAGATTCTACGAGCAGTACTTC. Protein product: CASLGMRDRFYEQYF.

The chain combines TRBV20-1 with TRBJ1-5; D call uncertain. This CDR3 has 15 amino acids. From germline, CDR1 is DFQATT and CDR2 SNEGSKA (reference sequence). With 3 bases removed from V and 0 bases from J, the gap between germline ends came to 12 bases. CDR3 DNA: TGCAGTGCTAGTAAAGGAGTTTCTAGCAATCAGCCCCAGCATTTT. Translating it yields CSASKGVSSNQPQHF.

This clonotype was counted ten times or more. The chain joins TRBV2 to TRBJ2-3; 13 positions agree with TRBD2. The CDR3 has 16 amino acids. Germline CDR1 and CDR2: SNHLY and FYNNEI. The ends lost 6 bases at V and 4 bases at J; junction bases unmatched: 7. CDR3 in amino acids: CASRLRTSGSPDTQYF. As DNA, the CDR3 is TGTGCCAGCAGACTAAGGACTAGCGGGAGCCCAGATACGCAGTATTTT. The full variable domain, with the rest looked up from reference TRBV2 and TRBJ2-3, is EPEVTQTPSHQVTQMGQEVILRCVPISNHLYFYWYRQILGQKVEFLVSFYNNEISEKSEIFDDQFSVERPDGSNFTLKIRSTKLEDSAMYFCASRLRTSGSPDTQYFGPGTRLTVL.

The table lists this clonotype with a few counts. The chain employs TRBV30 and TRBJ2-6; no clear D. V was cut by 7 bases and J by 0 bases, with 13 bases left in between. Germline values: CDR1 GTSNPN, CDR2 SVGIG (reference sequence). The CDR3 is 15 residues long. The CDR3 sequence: CASRLISSGANVLTF. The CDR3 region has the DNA TGTGCCTCCCGACTGATTAGCTCTGGGGCCAACGTCCTGACTTTC.

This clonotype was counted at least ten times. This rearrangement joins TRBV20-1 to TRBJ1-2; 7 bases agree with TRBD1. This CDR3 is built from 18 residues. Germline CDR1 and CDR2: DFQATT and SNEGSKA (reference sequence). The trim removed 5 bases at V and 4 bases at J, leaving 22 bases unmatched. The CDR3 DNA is TGCAGTGCTTTCACGAAGGAAGGGGGCGCTTCAACGTCCTATGGCTACACCTTC. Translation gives CSAFTKEGGASTSYGYTF.

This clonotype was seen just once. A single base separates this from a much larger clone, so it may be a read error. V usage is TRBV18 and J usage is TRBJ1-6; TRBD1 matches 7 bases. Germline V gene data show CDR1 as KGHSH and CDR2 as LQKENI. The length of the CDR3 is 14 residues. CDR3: CASTPTGDDSPLHF. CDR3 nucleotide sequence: TGTGCCAGCACACCTACAGGGGACGACTCACCCCTCCACTTT. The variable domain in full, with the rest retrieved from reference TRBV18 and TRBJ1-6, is NAGVMQNPRHLVRRRGQEARLRCSPMKGHSHVYWYRQLPEEGLKFMVYLQKENIIDESGMPKERFSAEFPKEGPSILRIQQVVRGDSAAYFCASTPTGDDSPLHFGNGTRLTVT.

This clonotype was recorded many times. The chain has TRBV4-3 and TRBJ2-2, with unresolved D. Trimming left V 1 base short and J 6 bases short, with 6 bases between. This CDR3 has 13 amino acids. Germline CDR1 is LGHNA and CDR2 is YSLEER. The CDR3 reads CASSQVQAGELFF. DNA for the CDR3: TGCGCCAGCAGCCAAGTTCAAGCCGGGGAGCTGTTTTTT.

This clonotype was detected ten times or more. Written as DNA, the CDR3 is TGTGCCAGCAGGGTGGACTATCTGAACACCGGGGAGCTGTTTTTT. Translation gives CASRVDYLNTGELFF. The chain links TRBV2 to TRBJ2-2, with D possibly being TRBD2 (6 bases). This CDR3 has 15 residues. Germline CDR1 SNHLY, CDR2 FYNNEI. V was trimmed by 6 bases and J by 1 base, leaving 12 bases between them.

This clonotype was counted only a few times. CDR3 sequence: CASSGGEDQPQHF. The CDR3 DNA reads TGTGCCAGCTCAGGGGGGGAAGATCAGCCCCAGCATTTT. The V gene is TRBV18, the J gene TRBJ1-5; tentative D call: TRBD1 (5 bases). From germline, CDR1 is KGHSH and CDR2 LQKENI. This CDR3 region has 13 residues. V dropped 5 bases and J dropped 5 bases, with 10 bases sitting between them.

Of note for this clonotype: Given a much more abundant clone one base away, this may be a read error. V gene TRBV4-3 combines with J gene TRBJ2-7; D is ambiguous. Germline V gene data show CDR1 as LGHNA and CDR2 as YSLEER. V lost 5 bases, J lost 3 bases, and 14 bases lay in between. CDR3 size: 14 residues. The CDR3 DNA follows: TGCGCCAGCAGCAGCCCGAGACATCGCTACGAGCAGTACTTC. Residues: CASSSPRHRYEQYF.

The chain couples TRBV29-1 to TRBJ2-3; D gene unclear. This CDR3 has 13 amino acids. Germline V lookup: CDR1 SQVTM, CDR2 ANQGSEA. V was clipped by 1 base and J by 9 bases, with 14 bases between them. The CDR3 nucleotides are TGCAGCGTTGAAGTGGCCTCATCCACCACGCAGTATTTT. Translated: CSVEVASSTTQYF.

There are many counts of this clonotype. In DNA form, the CDR3 reads TGCGCCAGCACCAGACAGGGTTCCTACAATGAGCAGTTCTTC. It specifies CASTRQGSYNEQFF. This rearrangement joins TRBV5-1 to TRBJ2-1, with 7 bases fitting TRBD1. Looked up from germline, CDR1 is SGHRS and CDR2 is YFSETQ. The CDR3 spans 14 residues. V trimming: 6 bases; J trimming: 1 base; junction bases outside the gene matches: 4.

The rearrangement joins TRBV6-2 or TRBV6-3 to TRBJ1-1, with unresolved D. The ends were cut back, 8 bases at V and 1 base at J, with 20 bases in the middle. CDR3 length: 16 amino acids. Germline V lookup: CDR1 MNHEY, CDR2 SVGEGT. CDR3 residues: CASGLDFRSKNTEAFF. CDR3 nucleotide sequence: TGTGCCAGCGGTTTGGACTTCCGAAGTAAGAACACTGAAGCTTTCTTT.

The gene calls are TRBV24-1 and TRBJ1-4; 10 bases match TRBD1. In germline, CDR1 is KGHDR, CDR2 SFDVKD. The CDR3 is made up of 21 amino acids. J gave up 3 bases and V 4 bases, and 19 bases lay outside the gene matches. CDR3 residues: CATSEHDRGPATPTSNEKLFF. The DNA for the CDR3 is TGTGCCACCAGTGAGCACGACAGGGGGCCAGCAACCCCAACGTCTAATGAAAAACTGTTTTTT.

Here the CDR3 reads CASSFDRVHEQFF. Here the CDR3 DNA reads TGTGCCAGCAGTTTCGACAGGGTACATGAGCAGTTCTTC. This chain connects TRBV2 to TRBJ2-1; TRBD1 agrees at 7 bases. The CDR3 is 13 amino acids. The ends lost 5 bases at V and 8 bases at J; junction bases unmatched: 6. Germline V gene lookup returns CDR1 SNHLY and CDR2 FYNNEI.

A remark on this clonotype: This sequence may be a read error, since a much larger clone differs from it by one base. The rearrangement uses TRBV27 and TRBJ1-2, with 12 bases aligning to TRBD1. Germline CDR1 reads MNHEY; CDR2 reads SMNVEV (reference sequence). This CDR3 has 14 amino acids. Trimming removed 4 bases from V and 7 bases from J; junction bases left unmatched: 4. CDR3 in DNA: TGTGCCAGCAGTTGGGGACAGGGGGCGTTTGGCTACACCTTC. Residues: CASSWGQGAFGYTF.

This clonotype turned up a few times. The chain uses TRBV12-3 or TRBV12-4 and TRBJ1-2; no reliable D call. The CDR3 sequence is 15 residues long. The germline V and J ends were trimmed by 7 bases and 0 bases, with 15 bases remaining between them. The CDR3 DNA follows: TGTGCCAGCAAGGATGGGCCCCCACCTAACTATGGCTACACCTTC. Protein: CASKDGPPPNYGYTF.

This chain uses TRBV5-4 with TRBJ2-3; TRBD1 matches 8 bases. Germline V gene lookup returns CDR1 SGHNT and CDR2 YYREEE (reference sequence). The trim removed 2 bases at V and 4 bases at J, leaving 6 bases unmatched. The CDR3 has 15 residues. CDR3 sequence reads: CASSFFQGAADTQYF. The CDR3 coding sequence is TGTGCCAGCAGCTTTTTCCAGGGGGCAGCAGATACGCAGTATTTT.

As DNA, the CDR3 is TGTGCCAGCAGTTACGGCCCGACAGGGTACGAGCAGTACTTC. This sequence encodes CASSYGPTGYEQYF. J is TRBJ2-7 and V is TRBV6-5; TRBD1 matches 7 bases. The CDR3 contains 14 residues. Germline lookup yields CDR1 MNHEY and CDR2 SVGAGI. V lost 2 bases to trimming and J lost 4 bases; unmatched junction nucleotides: 5.

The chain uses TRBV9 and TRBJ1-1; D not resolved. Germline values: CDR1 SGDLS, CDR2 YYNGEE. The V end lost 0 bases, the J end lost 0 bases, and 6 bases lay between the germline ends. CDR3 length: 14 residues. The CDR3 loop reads CASSVGAVNTEAFF. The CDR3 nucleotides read TGTGCCAGCAGCGTAGGGGCGGTGAACACTGAAGCTTTCTTT.